This T cell receptor (beta chain) was retrieved from a study of blood T cells in healthy people across ages. Study findings and constraints: A strong correlation between TCR beta diversity and naive T cell percentage was seen.

Researchers collected 9 to 10 milliliters of peripheral blood from every single donor. Researchers report isolating at least 6.5 million PBMCs per sample. A second 7 to 11 cycle PCR used barcoded and J-beta primers. MiXCR, applied by TCRdb to the 5' RACE reads, yields one record per CDR3 protein. Among roughly 410,000 distinct CDR3 sequences listed, 50% to 60% were seen once. Concerning this clonotype itself: Its antigen is not known.

This CDR3 is 18 amino acids long. Looked up from germline, CDR1 is MNHEY and CDR2 is SMNVEV (reference sequence). With 2 bases removed from V and 5 bases from J, the gap between germline ends came to 22 bases. The specimen was blood. The chain couples TRBV27 to TRBJ1-5; a possible D gene is TRBD1 (5 bases). The clonotype was recovered from a man between 60 and 75 years old in good health. The CDR3 is CASSLRGEASRPHQPQHF. The CDR3 coding sequence is TGTGCCAGCAGTTTAAGGGGAGAGGCCTCCAGGCCCCATCAGCCCCAGCATTTT.